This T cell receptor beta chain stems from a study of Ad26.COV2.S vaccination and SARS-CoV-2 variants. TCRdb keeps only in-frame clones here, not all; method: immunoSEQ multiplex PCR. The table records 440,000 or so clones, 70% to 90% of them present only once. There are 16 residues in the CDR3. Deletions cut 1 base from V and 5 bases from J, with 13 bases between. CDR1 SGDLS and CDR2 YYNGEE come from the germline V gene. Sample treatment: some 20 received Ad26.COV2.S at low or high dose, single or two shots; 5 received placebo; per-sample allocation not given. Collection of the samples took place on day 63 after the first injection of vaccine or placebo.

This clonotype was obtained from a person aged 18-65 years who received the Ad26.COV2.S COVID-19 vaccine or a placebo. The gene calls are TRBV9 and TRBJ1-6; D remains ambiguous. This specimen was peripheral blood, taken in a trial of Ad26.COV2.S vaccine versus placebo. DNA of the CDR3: TGTGCCAGCAGCGTAAGGGAGAGCGCAAATAATTCACCCCTCCACTTT. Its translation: CASSVRESANNSPLHF.